Below, 10 T cell receptor beta chains from the same sample are listed, as sequenced in a study of CD8+CD57+ T cells in acquired aplastic anemia. Profiling that covered TCR beta VDJ and CDR3 relied on genomic DNA as its template. TCRdb redid the calling of the reads with MiXCR, one entry per CDR3 protein. The sample contains about 220,000 distinct CDR3 sequences, around 32% of which appear only once. The sample comprised sorted CD4+, CD8+, or CD8+CD57+ T cells (not recorded which) from PBMCs. Receptor source: a human donor in good health, serving as a control.

Of note for this clonotype: This sequence may be a read error, since a much larger clone differs from it by one base. The V gene is TRBV6-5, the J gene TRBJ2-7, with 10 nucleotides matching TRBD2. CDR1 is MNHEY, CDR2 SVGAGI, per germline. The CDR3 sequence is 16 residues long. CDR3 region: CAGSYSRSSGGYEQYF. In DNA, the CDR3 is TGTGCCGGCAGTTACTCCCGGTCTAGCGGGGGATACGAGCAGTACTTC.

Note on this clonotype: A single base separates this from a much larger clone, so it may be a read error. This chain links TRBV10-3 with TRBJ2-7, with D possibly being TRBD1 (6 bases). This CDR3 has 14 amino acids. Trimming cost V 3 bases and J 2 bases, with 11 bases left between them. Looked up from germline, CDR1 is ENHRY and CDR2 is SYGVKD. Here the CDR3 DNA reads TGTGCCATCAGTGACCCGACAGGTACCTACGAGCAGTACTTC. Translating gives CAISDPTGTYEQYF.

In this sample, this clonotype turned up many times. V and J are TRBV12-3 or TRBV12-4 and TRBJ1-6, with 8 bases matching TRBD1. This CDR3 has 14 amino acids. With V trimmed by 4 bases and J by 9 bases, 5 bases remained unmatched. The CDR3 sequence is CASSSGTGVSPLHF. The CDR3 region has the DNA TGTGCCAGCAGTTCCGGGACAGGTGTTTCACCCCTCCACTTT.

About this clonotype: A junction end diverges from the germline sequence, so it may reflect a read error. This chain links TRBV15 with TRBJ2-1; TRBD2 matches at 15 bases. CDR1 is LNHNV, CDR2 YYDKDF, per germline (reference sequence). The CDR3 has 16 amino acids. CDR3 amino acids: CATRIPGLAGGFEQLF. The CDR3 region has the DNA TGTGCCACCAGGATTCCGGGACTAGCGGGAGGCTTTGAGCAGCTCTTC.

The chain links TRBV5-5 to TRBJ1-1; D gene ambiguous. Trimming removed 6 bases from V and 4 bases from J, with 22 bases in between. This CDR3 has 16 residues. Germline V gene lookup returns CDR1 SGHKS and CDR2 YYEKEE (reference sequence). The DNA for the CDR3 is TGTGCCAGCACCATAACGATTGGACTCATGGGCACTGAAGCTTTCTTT. This codes for CASTITIGLMGTEAFF.

This clonotype was recorded a few times. The rearrangement joins TRBV6-6 to TRBJ1-1, with a tentative D call TRBD1 (6 bases). The V and J ends lost 2 bases and 1 base respectively, with 11 bases between them. The CDR3 totals 15 residues. Germline CDR1 and CDR2: MNHNY and SVGAGI (reference sequence). CDR3 coding DNA: TGTGCCAGCAGTTACCCGCGAGGGGGGAACACTGAAGCTTTCTTT. This sequence encodes CASSYPRGGNTEAFF.

The V gene is TRBV5-4, the J gene TRBJ2-2, with a tentative D call TRBD2 (6 bases). The CDR3 runs 16 residues. Germline values: CDR1 SGHNT, CDR2 YYREEE (reference sequence). Trimming cost V 1 base and J 0 bases, with 10 bases left between them. CDR3 amino acids: CASSLLGGANTGELFF. The CDR3 nucleotides are TGTGCCAGCAGCTTGCTCGGCGGGGCGAACACCGGGGAGCTGTTTTTT. Looking up the rest from reference TRBV5-4 and TRBJ2-2 gives the full variable domain: ETGVTQSPTHLIKTRGQQVTLRCSSQSGHNTVSWYQQALGQGPQFIFQYYREEENGRGNFPPRFSGLQFPNYSSELNVNALELDDSALYLCASSLLGGANTGELFFGEGSRLTVL.

This clonotype was counted at least ten times. V usage is TRBV20-1 and J usage is TRBJ1-6; 10 bases map to TRBD1. The CDR3 is 17 residues long. The V gene end was trimmed by 6 bases and the J gene end by 3 bases; junction bases not matched to a gene: 11. Germline V gene sequence: CDR1 DFQATT, CDR2 SNEGSKA (reference sequence). The CDR3 protein is CSAGTGAETGYNSPLHF. The CDR3 coding sequence is TGCAGTGCCGGGACAGGGGCAGAGACCGGCTATAATTCACCCCTCCACTTT.

This clonotype was seen only a few times. An end of the junction does not agree with germline; a read error may underlie this. The rearrangement links TRBV5-1 to TRBJ1-1, with D perhaps matching TRBD1 (6 bases). The CDR3 covers 14 residues. Germline loops: CDR1 SGHRS, CDR2 YFSETQ. For the CDR3, the DNA is TGCGCCAGCGGCTTGGCCGGTCAGGGGAGTGAAGCTTTCTTT. The encoded protein is CASGLAGQGSEAFF. Using reference TRBV5-1 and TRBJ1-1 for the parts outside the CDR3, the full variable domain is KAGVTQTPRYLIKTRGQQVTLSCSPISGHRSVSWYQQTPGQGLQFLFEYFSETQRNKGNFPGRFSGRQFSNSRSEMNVSTLELGDSALYLCASGLAGQGSEAFFGQGTRLTVV.

This clonotype showed up just a few times. CDR3 nucleotides: TGTGCCAGCAAGCCCCCAGGGGAGGATGGCTACACCTTC. It codes for CASKPPGEDGYTF. J is TRBJ1-2 and V is TRBV2; TRBD1 is a possible D gene (6 bases). Germline CDR1 and CDR2: SNHLY and FYNNEI. The length of the CDR3 is 13 residues. V dropped 7 bases and J dropped 6 bases, with 15 bases sitting between them.